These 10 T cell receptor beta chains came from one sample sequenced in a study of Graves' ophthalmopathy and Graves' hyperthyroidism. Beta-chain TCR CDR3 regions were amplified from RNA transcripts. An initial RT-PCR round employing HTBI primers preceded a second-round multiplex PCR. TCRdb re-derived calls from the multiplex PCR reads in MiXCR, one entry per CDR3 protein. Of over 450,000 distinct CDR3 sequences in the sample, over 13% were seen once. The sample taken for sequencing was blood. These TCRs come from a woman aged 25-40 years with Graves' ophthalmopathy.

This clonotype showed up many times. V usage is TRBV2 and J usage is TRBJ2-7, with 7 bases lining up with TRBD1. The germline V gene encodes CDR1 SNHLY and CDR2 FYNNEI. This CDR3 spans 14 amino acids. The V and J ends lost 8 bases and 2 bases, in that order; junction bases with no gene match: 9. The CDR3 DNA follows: TGTGCCAGCGTTTCCCGGGACAGTACCTACGAGCAGTACTTC. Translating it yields CASVSRDSTYEQYF.

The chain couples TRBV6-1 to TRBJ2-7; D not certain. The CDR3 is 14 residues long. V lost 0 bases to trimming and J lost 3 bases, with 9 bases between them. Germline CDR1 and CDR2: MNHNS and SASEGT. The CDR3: CASSEATGDYEQYF. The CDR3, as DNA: TGTGCCAGCAGTGAAGCGACGGGTGACTACGAGCAGTACTTC.

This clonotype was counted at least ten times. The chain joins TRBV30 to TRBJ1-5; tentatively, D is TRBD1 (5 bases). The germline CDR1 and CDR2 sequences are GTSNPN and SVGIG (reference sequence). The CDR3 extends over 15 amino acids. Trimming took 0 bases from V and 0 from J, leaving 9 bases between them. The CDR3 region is CAWSVGGNSNQPQHF. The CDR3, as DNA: TGTGCCTGGAGTGTCGGGGGAAATAGCAATCAGCCCCAGCATTTT.

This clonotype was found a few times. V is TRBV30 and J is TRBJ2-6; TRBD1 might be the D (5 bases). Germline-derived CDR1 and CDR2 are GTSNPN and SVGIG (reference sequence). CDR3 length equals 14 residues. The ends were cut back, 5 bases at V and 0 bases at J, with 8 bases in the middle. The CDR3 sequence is CAWDGHSGANVLTF. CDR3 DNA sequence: TGTGCCTGGGACGGACACTCTGGGGCCAACGTCCTGACTTTC.

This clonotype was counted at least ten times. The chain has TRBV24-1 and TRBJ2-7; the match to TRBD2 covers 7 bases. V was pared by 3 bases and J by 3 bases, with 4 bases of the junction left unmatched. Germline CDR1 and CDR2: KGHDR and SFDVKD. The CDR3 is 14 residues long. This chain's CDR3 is CATSDPRGSYEQYF. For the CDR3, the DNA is TGTGCCACCAGTGATCCACGCGGGAGCTACGAGCAGTACTTC.

CDR3 nucleotides: TGTGCCGAATCCGGCGGGAGCCAAGAGACCCAGTACTTC. Translation: CAESGGSQETQYF. This chain joins TRBV30 and TRBJ2-5, with TRBD2 matching 7 bases. CDR3 length: 13 amino acids. V gave up 8 bases and J gave up 1 base; unmatched junction bases: 7. Per the germline V gene, CDR1 is GTSNPN and CDR2 is SVGIG (reference sequence).

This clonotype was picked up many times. CDR3 sequence: CASSNPYSTTEAFF. Here the CDR3 DNA reads TGTGCCAGCAGTAATCCGTACAGTACCACTGAAGCTTTCTTT. V and J are TRBV2 and TRBJ1-1; D call uncertain. From germline, CDR1 is SNHLY and CDR2 FYNNEI. V lost 5 bases to trimming and J lost 4 bases, with 14 bases between them. The CDR3 totals 14 residues.

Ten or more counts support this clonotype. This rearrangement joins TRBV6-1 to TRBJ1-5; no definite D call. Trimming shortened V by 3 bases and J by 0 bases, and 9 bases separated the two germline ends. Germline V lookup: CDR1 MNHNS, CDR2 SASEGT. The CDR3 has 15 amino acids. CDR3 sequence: CASSDSMRSNQPQHF. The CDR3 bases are TGTGCCAGCAGTGACAGTATGCGTAGCAATCAGCCCCAGCATTTT.

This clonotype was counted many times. This CDR3 is CASSLVTDSGYTF. Here the CDR3 DNA reads TGTGCCAGCAGCTTAGTAACCGATTCCGGCTACACCTTC. This chain connects TRBV11-2 to TRBJ1-2; D gene uncertain. CDR3 size: 13 residues. Germline V gives CDR1 SGHAT, CDR2 FQNNGV. Trimming removed 1 base from V and 8 bases from J, with 11 bases in between.

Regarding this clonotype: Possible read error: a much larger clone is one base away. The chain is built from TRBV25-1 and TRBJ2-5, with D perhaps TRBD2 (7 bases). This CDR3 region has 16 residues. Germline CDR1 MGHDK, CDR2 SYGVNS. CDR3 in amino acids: CASSEVYSGGQETKYF. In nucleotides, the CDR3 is TGTGCCAGCAGTGAGGTGTACTCGGGGGGCCAAGAGACCAAGTACTTC.